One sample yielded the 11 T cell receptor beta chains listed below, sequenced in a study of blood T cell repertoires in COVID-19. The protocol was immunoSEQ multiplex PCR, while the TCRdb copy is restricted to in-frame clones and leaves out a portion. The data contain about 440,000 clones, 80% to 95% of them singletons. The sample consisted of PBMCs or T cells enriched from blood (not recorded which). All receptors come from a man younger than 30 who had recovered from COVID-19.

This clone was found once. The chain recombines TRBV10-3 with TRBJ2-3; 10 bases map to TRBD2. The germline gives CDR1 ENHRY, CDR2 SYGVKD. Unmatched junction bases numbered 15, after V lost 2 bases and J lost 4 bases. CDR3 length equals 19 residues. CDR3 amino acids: CAISETYLTSGTGADTQYF. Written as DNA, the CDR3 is TGTGCCATCAGTGAGACATATTTAACTAGCGGGACGGGGGCAGATACGCAGTATTTT.

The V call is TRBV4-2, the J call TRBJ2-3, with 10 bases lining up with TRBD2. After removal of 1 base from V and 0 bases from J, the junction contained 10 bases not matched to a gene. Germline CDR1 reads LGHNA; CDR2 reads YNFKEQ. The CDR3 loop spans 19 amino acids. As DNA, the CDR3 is TGTGCCAGCAGCCAAGTTGCGCTAGCGGGAGACGGGAGCACAGATACGCAGTATTTT. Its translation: CASSQVALAGDGSTDTQYF.

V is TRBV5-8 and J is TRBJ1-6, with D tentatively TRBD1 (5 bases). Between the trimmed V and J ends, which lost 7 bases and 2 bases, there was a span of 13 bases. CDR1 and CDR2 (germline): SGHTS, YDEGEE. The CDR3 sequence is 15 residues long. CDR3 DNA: TGTGCCAGCGGATCAGGGCAGGCCTATAATTCACCCCTCCACTTT. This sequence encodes CASGSGQAYNSPLHF.

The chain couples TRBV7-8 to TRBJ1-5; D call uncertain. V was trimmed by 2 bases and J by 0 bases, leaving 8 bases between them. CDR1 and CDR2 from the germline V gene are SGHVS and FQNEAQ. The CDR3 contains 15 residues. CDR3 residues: CASSLRSNSNQPQHF. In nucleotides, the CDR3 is TGTGCCAGCAGCTTACGGTCCAATAGCAATCAGCCCCAGCATTTT.

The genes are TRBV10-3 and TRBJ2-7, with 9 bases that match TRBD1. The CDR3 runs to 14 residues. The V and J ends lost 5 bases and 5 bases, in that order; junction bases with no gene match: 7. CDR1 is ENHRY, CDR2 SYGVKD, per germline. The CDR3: CAISPGQGIHEQYF. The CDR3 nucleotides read TGTGCCATCAGTCCGGGACAGGGAATCCACGAGCAGTACTTC.

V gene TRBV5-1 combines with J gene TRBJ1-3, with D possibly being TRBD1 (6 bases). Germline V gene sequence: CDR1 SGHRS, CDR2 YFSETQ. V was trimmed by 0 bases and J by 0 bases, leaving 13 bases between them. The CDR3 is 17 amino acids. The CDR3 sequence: CASSLGLGASSGNTIYF. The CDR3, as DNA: TGCGCCAGCAGCTTGGGATTGGGGGCCAGCTCTGGAAACACCATATATTTT.

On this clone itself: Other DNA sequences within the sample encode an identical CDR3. CDR3 protein: CSARGETQYF. CDR3 bases: TGCAGTGCCCGGGGAGAGACCCAGTACTTC. The chain uses TRBV20-1 and TRBJ2-5; the D gene is possibly TRBD2 (5 bases). The V gene lost 6 bases and the J gene lost 4 bases, with 6 bases spanning the gap. The germline V gene has CDR1 DFQATT and CDR2 SNEGSKA (reference sequence). The CDR3 spans 10 residues.

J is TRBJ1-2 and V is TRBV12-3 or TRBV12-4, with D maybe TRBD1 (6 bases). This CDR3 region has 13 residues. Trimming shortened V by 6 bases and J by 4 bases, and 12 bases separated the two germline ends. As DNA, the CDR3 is TGTGCCAGCAGGGAGACAGGAGGCTATGGCTACACCTTC. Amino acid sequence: CASRETGGYGYTF.

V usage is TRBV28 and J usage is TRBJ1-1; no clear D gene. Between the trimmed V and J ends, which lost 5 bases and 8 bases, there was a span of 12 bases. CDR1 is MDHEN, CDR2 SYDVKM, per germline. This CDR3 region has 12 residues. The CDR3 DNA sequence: TGTGCCAGCAGTCCCCAAGCGGTCGAAGCTTTCTTT. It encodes CASSPQAVEAFF.

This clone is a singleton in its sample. CDR3 DNA sequence: TGCGCCAGCAGCCCCCGGGACAGATTACCGAACACCGGGGAGCTGTTTTTT. Protein sequence: CASSPRDRLPNTGELFF. The V and J genes are TRBV5-1 and TRBJ2-2; 7 bases line up with TRBD1. The CDR3 spans 17 residues. Germline-derived CDR1 and CDR2 are SGHRS and YFSETQ. The V segment lost 4 bases and the J segment 0 bases; nucleotides outside the gene matches: 9.

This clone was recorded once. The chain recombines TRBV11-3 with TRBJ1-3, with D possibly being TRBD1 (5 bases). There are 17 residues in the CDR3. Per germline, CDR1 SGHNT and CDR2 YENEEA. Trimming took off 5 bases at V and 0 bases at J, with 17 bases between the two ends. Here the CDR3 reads CASSLVDSPSSGNTIYF. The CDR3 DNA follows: TGTGCCAGCAGCCTCGTCGACAGCCCTTCCTCTGGAAACACCATATATTTT. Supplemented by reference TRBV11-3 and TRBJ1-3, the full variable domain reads EAGVVQSPRYKIIEKKQPVAFWCNPISGHNTLYWYLQNLGQGPELLIRYENEEAVDDSQLPKDRFSAERLKGVDSTLKIQPAELGDSAVYLCASSLVDSPSSGNTIYFGEGSWLTVV.